Listed below are T cell receptor beta chains from one sample, sequenced in a study of CD8+CD57+ T cells in acquired aplastic anemia. TCRdb used MiXCR to reprocess the reads, holding one entry per CDR3 protein. The sample shows some 220,000 distinct CDR3 sequences, around 32% of them seen only once. Sequencing input: sorted CD4+, CD8+, or CD8+CD57+ T cells (not recorded which) from PBMCs. All receptors derive from a human donor in good health, serving as a control. Each CDR3 is given with its conserved first and last residue. Fields, in order: CDR3 DNA, CDR3 protein, V gene, J gene, D gene, clone size. D genes are given only for firm matches. Only some rows state a clone size, as once, few, many or a class for expanded clones.

cdr3_nt: TGTGCCCTGGAATTAGCGGGACTTTACGAGCAGTACTTC
cdr3_aa: CALELAGLYEQYF
v_call: TRBV30
j_call: TRBJ2-7
d_call: TRBD2
clone_size: few

cdr3_nt: TGCGCCAGCAGCTCTTTTACCTTGGAGCAGTACTTC
cdr3_aa: CASSSFTLEQYF
v_call: TRBV5-1
j_call: TRBJ2-7
d_call: .
clone_size: .

cdr3_nt: TGTGCCAGCAGTCCGAGGGACCTCTATGGCTACACCTTC
cdr3_aa: CASSPRDLYGYTF
v_call: TRBV7-3
j_call: TRBJ1-2
d_call: .
clone_size: .

cdr3_nt: TGCGCCAGCAGCCTTTTTCGGCTGGTTGGGGATGAGCAGTTCTTC
cdr3_aa: CASSLFRLVGDEQFF
v_call: TRBV5-1
j_call: TRBJ2-1
d_call: .
clone_size: .

cdr3_nt: TGTGCCAGCAGGAGGACAGGGGGCAACTACGAGCAGTACTTC
cdr3_aa: CASRRTGGNYEQYF
v_call: TRBV2
j_call: TRBJ2-7
d_call: TRBD1
clone_size: many

cdr3_nt: TGTGCCAGTAGTAAGGACGGGGGAGGCACAGATACGCAGTATTTT
cdr3_aa: CASSKDGGGTDTQYF
v_call: TRBV19
j_call: TRBJ2-3
d_call: .
clone_size: .

cdr3_nt: TGTGCCAGCAGCCCAGGCGGGTGGACTAGCACAGATACGCAGTATTTT
cdr3_aa: CASSPGGWTSTDTQYF
v_call: TRBV12-3/TRBV12-4
j_call: TRBJ2-3
d_call: .
clone_size: many

cdr3_nt: TGCGCCAGCAGCCTAAACAGGGGCTTGAGTTTGAACACTGAAGCTTTCTTT
cdr3_aa: CASSLNRGLSLNTEAFF
v_call: TRBV5-1
j_call: TRBJ1-1
d_call: TRBD1
clone_size: few

cdr3_nt: TGTGCCAGCAGCTTAACAGGGTTAAACGAGACCCAGTACTTC
cdr3_aa: CASSLTGLNETQYF
v_call: TRBV7-8
j_call: TRBJ2-5
d_call: .
clone_size: .

cdr3_nt: TGTGCCAGCAGCCCAGAGCGGGGGGGATACAATGAGCAGTTCTTC
cdr3_aa: CASSPERGGYNEQFF
v_call: TRBV9
j_call: TRBJ2-1
d_call: TRBD2
clone_size: .

cdr3_nt: TGTGCCACCAGTGATCATAGCGGGGCGAGCTTTGGGGAGCAGTTCTTC
cdr3_aa: CATSDHSGASFGEQFF
v_call: TRBV24-1
j_call: TRBJ2-1
d_call: TRBD2
clone_size: few